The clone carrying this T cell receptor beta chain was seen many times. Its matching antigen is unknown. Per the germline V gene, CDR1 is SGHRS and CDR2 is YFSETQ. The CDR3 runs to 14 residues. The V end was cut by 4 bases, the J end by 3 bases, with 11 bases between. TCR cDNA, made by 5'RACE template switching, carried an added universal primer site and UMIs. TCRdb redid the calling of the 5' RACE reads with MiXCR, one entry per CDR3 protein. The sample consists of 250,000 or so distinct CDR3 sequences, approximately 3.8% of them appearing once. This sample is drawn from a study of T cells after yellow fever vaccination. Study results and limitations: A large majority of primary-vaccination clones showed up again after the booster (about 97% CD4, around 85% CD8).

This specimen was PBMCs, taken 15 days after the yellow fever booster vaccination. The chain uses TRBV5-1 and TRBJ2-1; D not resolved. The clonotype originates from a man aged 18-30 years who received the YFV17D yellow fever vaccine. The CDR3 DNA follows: TGCGCCAGCAGCCTACCCTTGGGCTACAATGAGCAGTTCTTC. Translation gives CASSLPLGYNEQFF. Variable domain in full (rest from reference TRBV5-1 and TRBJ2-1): KAGVTQTPRYLIKTRGQQVTLSCSPISGHRSVSWYQQTPGQGLQFLFEYFSETQRNKGNFPGRFSGRQFSNSRSEMNVSTLELGDSALYLCASSLPLGYNEQFFGPGTRLTVL.